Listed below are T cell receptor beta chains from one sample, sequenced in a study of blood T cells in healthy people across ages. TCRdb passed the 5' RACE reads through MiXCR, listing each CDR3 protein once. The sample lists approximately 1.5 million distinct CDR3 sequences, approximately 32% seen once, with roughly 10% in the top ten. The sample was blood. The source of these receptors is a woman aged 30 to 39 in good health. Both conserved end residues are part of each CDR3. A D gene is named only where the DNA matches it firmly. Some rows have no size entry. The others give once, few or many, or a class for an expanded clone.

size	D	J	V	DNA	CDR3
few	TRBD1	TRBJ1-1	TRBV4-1	TGCGCCAGCAGCCAGGGAGACAGGGGGCGGAACACTGAAGCTTTCTTT	CASSQGDRGRNTEAFF
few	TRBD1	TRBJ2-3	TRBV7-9	TGTGCCACACCCCGGGCCGGGGACAGGGGGACAGATACGCAGTATTTT	CATPRAGDRGTDTQYF
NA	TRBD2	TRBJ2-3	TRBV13	TGTGCCAGCAGCACATCCGGGACTAGCGGGAAAGATACGCAGTATTTT	CASSTSGTSGKDTQYF
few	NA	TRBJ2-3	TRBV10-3	TGTGCCATCAGTGTTCTAGCGTACACAGATACGCAGTATTTT	CAISVLAYTDTQYF
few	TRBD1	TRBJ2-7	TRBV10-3	TGTGCCATCAGGCATCCGGACAGGGGCTCCGAGCAGTACTTC	CAIRHPDRGSEQYF
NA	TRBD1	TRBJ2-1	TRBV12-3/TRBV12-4	TGTGCCAGCAGTCAGGACAGGGCTGATGAGCAGTTCTTC	CASSQDRADEQFF
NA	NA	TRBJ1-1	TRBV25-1	TGTGCCAGCAGTGACAGGGTTGATTTCACTGAAGCTTTCTTT	CASSDRVDFTEAFF
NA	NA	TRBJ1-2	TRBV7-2	TGTGCCAGCACCCCGGGGGGAGCCCAACCGTATGGCTACACCTTC	CASTPGGAQPYGYTF
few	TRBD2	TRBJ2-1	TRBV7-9	TGTGCGATCCTGCTTAGCGGGGCAACTGAGCAGTTCTTC	CAILLSGATEQFF
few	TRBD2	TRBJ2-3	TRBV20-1	TGCAGTGCACCCTCTAGCGGTCTAGGGGATACGCAGTATTTT	CSAPSSGLGDTQYF
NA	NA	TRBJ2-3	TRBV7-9	TGTGCCAGCAGTTCCCGTAATGAGGATACGCAGTATTTT	CASSSRNEDTQYF
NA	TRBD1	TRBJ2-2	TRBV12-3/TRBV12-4	TGTGCCAGCAGTCGACCGGACAGGGTGAACACCGGGGAGCTGTTTTTT	CASSRPDRVNTGELFF
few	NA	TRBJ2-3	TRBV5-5	TGTGCCAGCAGCCCGGACTTGGCCAGGCCCCACACAGATACGCAGTATTTT	CASSPDLARPHTDTQYF
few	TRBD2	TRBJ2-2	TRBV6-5	TGTGCCAGCAGCCCCACTAGCGGGAGAGACACCGGGGAGCTGTTTTTT	CASSPTSGRDTGELFF
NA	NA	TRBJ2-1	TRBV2	TGTGCCAGCAGTGTGAGACAGGAGAGAAATGAGCAGTTCTTC	CASSVRQERNEQFF
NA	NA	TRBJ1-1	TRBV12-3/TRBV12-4	TGTGCCAGCGGCCCTTATATGAACACTGAAGCTTTCTTT	CASGPYMNTEAFF
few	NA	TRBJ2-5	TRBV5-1	TGCGCCAGCAGCTTGTTGGGGGTCCAAGAGACCCAGTACTTC	CASSLLGVQETQYF
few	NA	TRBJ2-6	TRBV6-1	TGTGCCAGCAGTCCCGGCAGGCGCCCCTCTGGGGCCAACGTCCTGACTTTC	CASSPGRRPSGANVLTF
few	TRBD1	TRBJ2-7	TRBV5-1	TGCGCCAGCAGCCTAAGGACAGGGGGCGACGGGACCGAGCAGTACTTC	CASSLRTGGDGTEQYF
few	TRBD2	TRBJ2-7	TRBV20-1	TGCAGTGCTAGAGCCGCGGGACTACCTCGTGGAAAGCAGTACTTC	CSARAAGLPRGKQYF
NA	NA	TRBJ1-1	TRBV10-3	TGTGCCATCAAAAGGGGGGACACTGAAGCTTTCTTT	CAIKRGDTEAFF
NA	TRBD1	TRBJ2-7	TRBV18	TGTGCCAGCTCACCACTCCTTGGACAGGGTTCCTACGAGCAGTACTTC	CASSPLLGQGSYEQYF
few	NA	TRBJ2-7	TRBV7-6	TGTGCCAGCAGCCAGAGTGGCGCCTCCTACGAGCAGTACTTC	CASSQSGASYEQYF
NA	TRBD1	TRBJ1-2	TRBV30	TGTGCCTGGAGTGACAGGGGTAGCTATGGCTACACCTTC	CAWSDRGSYGYTF
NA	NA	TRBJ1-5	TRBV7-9	TGTGCCAGCAGCCCTTGGACAGACGATCAGCCCCAGCATTTT	CASSPWTDDQPQHF
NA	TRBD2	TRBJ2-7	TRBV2	TGTGCCAGCATACCGCGGGAGGGCCTCGCCTACGAGCAGTACTTC	CASIPREGLAYEQYF
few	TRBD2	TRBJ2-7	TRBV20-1	TGCAGTGCCCCGAGTAGCGGGAGATTTTCCTACGAGCAGTACTTC	CSAPSSGRFSYEQYF